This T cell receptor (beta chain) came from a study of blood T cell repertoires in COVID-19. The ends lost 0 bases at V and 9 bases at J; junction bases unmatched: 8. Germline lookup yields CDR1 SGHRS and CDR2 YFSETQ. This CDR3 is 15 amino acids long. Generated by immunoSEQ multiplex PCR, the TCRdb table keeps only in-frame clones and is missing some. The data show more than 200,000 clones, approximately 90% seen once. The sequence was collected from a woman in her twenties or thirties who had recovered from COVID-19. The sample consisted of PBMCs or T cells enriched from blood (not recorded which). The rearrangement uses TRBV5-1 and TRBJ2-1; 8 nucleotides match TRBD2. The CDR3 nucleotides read TGCGCCAGCAGCTTGGAAGCGGGAGTGGGGTCTGAGCAGTTCTTC. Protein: CASSLEAGVGSEQFF. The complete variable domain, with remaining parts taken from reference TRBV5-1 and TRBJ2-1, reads KAGVTQTPRYLIKTRGQQVTLSCSPISGHRSVSWYQQTPGQGLQFLFEYFSETQRNKGNFPGRFSGRQFSNSRSEMNVSTLELGDSALYLCASSLEAGVGSEQFFGPGTRLTVL.